The 20 T cell receptor beta chains listed next were all sequenced from one sample in a study of neurological immune-mediated disorders. TCRdb re-called the 5' RACE reads through MiXCR, storing one row per CDR3 protein. The repertoire has approximately 82,000 distinct CDR3 sequences, 2% to 3% of them found once; the top ten carry about 1.1%. The sample consisted of PBMCs. The origin of the receptors is a woman under 40 with multiple sclerosis.

This clonotype came up many times. The rearrangement links TRBV12-3 or TRBV12-4 to TRBJ2-7; weak D call: TRBD1 (6 bases). This CDR3 comprises 15 residues. V was pared by 6 bases and J by 5 bases, with 20 bases between. CDR3: CASSSTPRDNHEQYF. CDR3 bases: TGTGCCAGCAGCTCCACTCCACGGGACAACCACGAGCAGTACTTC.

This clonotype was counted at least ten times. The gene calls are TRBV29-1 and TRBJ2-7; unclear D gene. Trimming pared 3 bases from V and 2 bases from J, leaving 11 bases between. The CDR3 sequence is 13 residues long. Per germline, CDR1 SQVTM and CDR2 ANQGSEA. CDR3 DNA sequence: TGCAGCGTTGAGTCGGCCCAGACCTACGAGCAGTACTTC. Residues: CSVESAQTYEQYF.

This clonotype was recorded at least ten times. The rearrangement uses TRBV28 and TRBJ2-7; possible D gene TRBD2, 5 bases. The V gene lost 3 bases and the J gene lost 2 bases, with 8 bases spanning the gap. Germline loops: CDR1 MDHEN, CDR2 SYDVKM. This CDR3 spans 13 amino acids. The CDR3 sequence: CASSLRGTYEQYF. The DNA for the CDR3 is TGTGCCAGCAGTTTGCGAGGGACCTACGAGCAGTACTTC.

This clonotype has at least ten counts. The chain joins TRBV6-5 to TRBJ2-5; perhaps D is TRBD1 or TRBD2 (5 bases each). V lost 0 bases and J 7 bases, leaving 21 bases between the germline ends. Germline-derived CDR1 and CDR2 are MNHEY and SVGAGI. This CDR3 has 17 amino acids. CDR3 sequence reads: CASSYSDQGWGRGTQYF. As DNA, the CDR3 is TGTGCCAGCAGTTACTCAGACCAGGGCTGGGGCCGGGGGACCCAGTACTTC.

This clonotype was recorded at least ten times. The chain is built from TRBV12-3 or TRBV12-4 and TRBJ2-5; unclear D gene. Trimming left V 3 bases short and J 4 bases short, with 9 bases between. The CDR3 sequence is 13 residues long. Here the CDR3 reads CASSFGSGETQYF. CDR3 coding DNA: TGTGCCAGCAGTTTTGGATCAGGAGAGACCCAGTACTTC.

On this clonotype itself: A much larger clone lies a single base off, so this may be a read error. The chain employs TRBV7-2 and TRBJ2-7; D is unresolved. Germline-derived CDR1 and CDR2 are SGHTA and FQGNSA. The CDR3 runs 12 residues. As DNA, the CDR3 is TGTGCCAGCATCTTAGGTGTCTCAAAGCAGTACTTC. Protein: CASILGVSKQYF.

This clonotype was seen many times. V usage is TRBV7-2 and J usage is TRBJ1-2; D remains ambiguous. With 5 bases removed from V and 6 bases from J, the gap between germline ends came to 19 bases. Germline values: CDR1 SGHTA, CDR2 FQGNSA. The CDR3 spans 15 residues. The CDR3, as DNA: TGTGCCAGCAGCCCGATCGGGGTGGGAACTGATGGCTACACCTTC. Translating it yields CASSPIGVGTDGYTF.

This clonotype was observed many times. This rearrangement joins TRBV12-3 or TRBV12-4 to TRBJ2-7, with 7 bases aligning to TRBD2. V trimming: 7 bases; J trimming: 3 bases; junction bases outside the gene matches: 9. The CDR3 loop spans 14 amino acids. CDR3 residues: CASTPGGTNYEQYF. CDR3 DNA sequence: TGTGCCAGCACCCCTGGCGGGACTAACTACGAGCAGTACTTC.

Of note for this clonotype: The junction and the germline gene differ at one end; a read error may be behind it. This rearrangement joins TRBV20-1 to TRBJ2-7; the match to TRBD2 covers 11 bases. The CDR3 is 14 amino acids. Germline assignment: CDR1 DFQATT and CDR2 SNEGSKA (reference sequence). The CDR3 protein is CSARLSGREYEKYF. As DNA, the CDR3 is TGCAGTGCTAGACTTAGCGGGAGGGAATACGAGAAGTACTTC.

This clonotype was detected ten times or more. The chain has TRBV6-2 or TRBV6-3 and TRBJ1-2; D possibly corresponds to TRBD1 (5 bases). Germline loops: CDR1 MNHEY, CDR2 SVGEGT. The V end lost 5 bases, the J end lost 9 bases, and 13 bases lay between the germline ends. The CDR3 length is 12 residues. The CDR3 loop reads CASSVAGQSYTF. DNA of the CDR3: TGTGCCAGCAGTGTAGCTGGACAAAGCTACACCTTC.

This clonotype was counted at least ten times. The chain combines TRBV7-2 with TRBJ2-4; 8 bases match TRBD2. The germline V gene encodes CDR1 SGHTA and CDR2 FQGNSA. This CDR3 has 17 amino acids. V lost 5 bases to trimming and J lost 0 bases; unmatched junction nucleotides: 9. The DNA of the CDR3 is TGTGCCAGCAGCCCCGGGAGGGGCCACCTAGCCAAAAACATTCAGTACTTC. Amino acid sequence: CASSPGRGHLAKNIQYF.

This clonotype was counted many times. This rearrangement joins TRBV18 to TRBJ1-1; the D gene is possibly TRBD1 (5 bases). The germline CDR1 and CDR2 sequences are KGHSH and LQKENI. V was cut by 2 bases and J by 2 bases, with 12 bases left in between. There are 15 residues in the CDR3. DNA for the CDR3: TGTGCCAGCTCACCAGGCAGGGCTCCCAACACTGAAGCTTTCTTT. As protein: CASSPGRAPNTEAFF.

This clonotype was detected many times. J is TRBJ2-7 and V is TRBV12-3 or TRBV12-4, with D tentatively TRBD2 (6 bases). The CDR3 loop spans 15 amino acids. V lost 3 bases, J lost 1 base, and 13 bases lay in between. The CDR3 loop reads CASSFSLARSYEQYF. DNA for the CDR3: TGTGCCAGCAGTTTTTCGCTAGCGAGGTCCTACGAGCAGTACTTC.

This clonotype was picked up many times. This rearrangement joins TRBV11-2 to TRBJ2-5; 8 bases agree with TRBD2. Germline loops: CDR1 SGHAT, CDR2 FQNNGV. This CDR3 contains 18 residues. Trimming removed 2 bases from V and 4 bases from J; junction bases left unmatched: 15. The chain's CDR3 is CASSLSQTGGLAGETQYF. The DNA of the CDR3 is TGTGCCAGCAGCTTATCCCAGACCGGCGGTCTAGCGGGAGAGACCCAGTACTTC.

This clonotype was counted at least ten times. This chain uses TRBV10-3 with TRBJ2-2; no reliable D call. Germline CDR1 and CDR2: ENHRY and SYGVKD. The V and J ends lost 6 bases and 2 bases respectively, with 10 bases between them. CDR3 size: 14 residues. The CDR3: CAISPQPNTGELFF. In nucleotides, the CDR3 is TGTGCCATCAGCCCCCAGCCAAACACCGGGGAGCTGTTTTTT.

This clonotype occurred many times. The V call is TRBV28, the J call TRBJ2-7, with TRBD2 matching over 7 bases. The CDR3 covers 12 residues. Germline values: CDR1 MDHEN, CDR2 SYDVKM. The V segment lost 6 bases and the J segment 4 bases; nucleotides outside the gene matches: 3. CDR3: CASRGGTYEQYF. Written as DNA, the CDR3 is TGTGCCAGCAGGGGAGGGACTTACGAGCAGTACTTC.

This clonotype showed up many times. The chain carries TRBV3-1 and TRBJ1-6, with no clear D. CDR1 and CDR2 (germline): LGHDT, YNNKEL (reference sequence). This CDR3 has 13 residues. Trimming removed 1 base from V and 9 bases from J, with 7 bases in between. CDR3 residues: CASSQGSFSPLHF. DNA for the CDR3: TGTGCCAGCAGCCAAGGATCCTTTTCACCCCTCCACTTT.

This clonotype was seen many times. V is TRBV6-2 or TRBV6-3 and J is TRBJ2-1; 7 bases align to TRBD2. The CDR3 sequence is 11 residues long. Losses at the gene ends were 6 bases for V and 14 bases for J; bases not matched to a gene: 7. Germline V gene data show CDR1 as MNHEY and CDR2 as SVGEGT. Here the CDR3 DNA reads TGTGCCAGCAGCGCCCTGGGAGGGAAGTTCTTC. Its translation is CASSALGGKFF.

The CDR3 region is CASSEYGSSYEQYF. In DNA, the CDR3 is TGTGCCAGCAGCGAGTACGGGAGCTCCTACGAGCAGTACTTC. The chain has TRBV7-9 and TRBJ2-7; a possible D gene is TRBD2 (6 bases). Trimming stripped 5 bases from V and 0 bases from J, with 11 bases between. The CDR3 is 14 residues long. The germline V gene has CDR1 SEHNR and CDR2 FQNEAQ (reference sequence).

This clonotype was seen repeatedly, ten times or more. The chain joins TRBV7-8 to TRBJ2-1, with 11 bases matching TRBD2. CDR1 is SGHVS and CDR2 is FQNEAQ in the germline V gene. J gave up 4 bases and V 0 bases, and 2 bases lay outside the gene matches. The CDR3 extends over 16 amino acids. Here the CDR3 reads CASSLATSGRYNEQFF. The DNA of the CDR3 is TGTGCCAGCAGCTTAGCAACTAGCGGGAGATACAATGAGCAGTTCTTC.